The clone carrying this T cell receptor (beta chain) occurred many times. The sample belongs to a study of spatial heterogeneity in lung cancer. V was pared by 3 bases and J by 0 bases, with 12 bases between. Germline assignment: CDR1 SGHTA and CDR2 FQGNSA. The CDR3 runs 16 residues. TCRdb processed the 5' RACE reads anew with MiXCR; each CDR3 protein has one entry. Altogether more than 25,000 distinct CDR3 sequences are present, roughly 6% being singletons, with the ten largest covering roughly a fifth. Time point reported: blood at routine non-recurrence follow-up after resection. Unsorted tumor, nontumor lung tissue or cryopreserved PBMC supplied the whole RNA.

The TCR was taken from a male donor with early-stage non-small cell lung cancer. The J gene is TRBJ2-1, the V gene TRBV7-2, with D uncertain. This material consisted of PBMCs, taken at follow-up. This chain's CDR3 is CASSFETRSSYNEQFF. The CDR3, as DNA: TGTGCCAGCAGCTTTGAGACACGGAGCTCCTACAATGAGCAGTTCTTC. Combining the CDR3 with reference TRBV7-2 and TRBJ2-1 gives the whole variable domain GAGVSQSPSNKVTEKGKDVELRCDPISGHTALYWYRQSLGQGLEFLIYFQGNSAPDKSGLPSDRFSAERTGGSVSTLTIQRTQQEDSAVYLCASSFETRSSYNEQFFGPGTRLTVL.